The T cell receptor beta chain described here comes from a study of T-cell memory formation after mild COVID-19. 5'RACE, which relied on constant-segment primers, yielded TCR alpha and TCR beta cDNA libraries carrying sample barcodes and UMIs. Using its own MiXCR run on the 5' RACE reads, TCRdb lists one record per CDR3 protein. Seen here are some 190,000 distinct CDR3 sequences, around 19% observed once, and the top ten hold around 2.4%. Broader study findings: A second wave of clones peaked on day 37, and their SARS-CoV-2 specificity went unconfirmed. Detection of some responders pre-infection suggested pre-existing cross-reactive memory T cells participated. CD8+ contracting clones occupied EMRA, while CD4+ ones occupied mainly CM and EM.

This clonotype was observed a handful of times. Its matching antigen is unknown. Germline V gives CDR1 SGHAT, CDR2 FQDESV (reference sequence). This CDR3 has 14 amino acids. Trimming removed 5 bases from V and 2 bases from J, with 12 bases in between. V gene TRBV11-1 combines with J gene TRBJ1-1; D is ambiguous. This sequence originates from an adult woman who had mild COVID-19 (a few samples of this study predate the infection). Cell type and time point are not known. Sequenced material: PBMCs or a T cell subset sorted from them (not recorded which). This CDR3 is CASSPQPGNTEAFF. The CDR3 bases are TGTGCCAGCAGCCCACAGCCGGGTAACACTGAAGCTTTCTTT.